Listed below are T cell receptor beta chains from one sample, sequenced in a study of T cells in Graves' hyperthyroidism and ophthalmopathy. MiXCR, run by TCRdb on the multiplex PCR reads, gives a single entry per CDR3 protein. Here the sample spans more than 500,000 distinct CDR3 sequences, approximately 15% being singletons. What was sequenced was blood. The receptors stem from a woman between 40 and 50 years old with Graves' ophthalmopathy. Both conserved end residues are part of each CDR3. Each record gives: CDR3 DNA, CDR3 protein, clone size, V gene, J gene, D gene. The D gene is left open where the match is weak. Rows may omit the clone size; those that give it use once, few, many or a size class.

CDR3 DNA: TGTGCCAGCAGCCTCAGGGTGCGGGGTTCACCCCTCCACTTT
CDR3 protein: CASSLRVRGSPLHF
clone size: .
V gene: TRBV7-2
J gene: TRBJ1-6
D gene: .

CDR3 DNA: TGTGCCACCAGTGATCCACGACTAGCGGACTACAATGAGCAGTTCTTC
CDR3 protein: CATSDPRLADYNEQFF
clone size: .
V gene: TRBV24-1
J gene: TRBJ2-1
D gene: TRBD2

CDR3 DNA: TGTGCCAGCAGCCGAGGGCCGGGCCAGGGACGAAAACAGTACTTC
CDR3 protein: CASSRGPGQGRKQYF
clone size: many
V gene: TRBV28
J gene: TRBJ2-7
D gene: .

CDR3 DNA: TGCAGTGTATGGGCAGGAAGGAATTCACCCCTCCACTTT
CDR3 protein: CSVWAGRNSPLHF
clone size: many
V gene: TRBV20-1
J gene: TRBJ1-6
D gene: .

CDR3 DNA: TGTGCCAGCAGTTTGGGGCAGAACCTATCGCCCCAGCATTTT
CDR3 protein: CASSLGQNLSPQHF
clone size: many
V gene: TRBV12-3/TRBV12-4
J gene: TRBJ1-5
D gene: .

CDR3 DNA: TGTGCCAGCAGTTTCCAGGGTCCTGAAGCTTTCTTT
CDR3 protein: CASSFQGPEAFF
clone size: many
V gene: TRBV12-3/TRBV12-4
J gene: TRBJ1-1
D gene: .

CDR3 DNA: TGTGCCAGTAGCCCCGGGACTAGCGGGTTCGAGCAGTACTTC
CDR3 protein: CASSPGTSGFEQYF
clone size: many
V gene: TRBV19
J gene: TRBJ2-7
D gene: TRBD2

CDR3 DNA: TGTGCCAGCAGTTCGGGAAAGACAGGGTGGGGAATGCAGCCCCAGCATTTT
CDR3 protein: CASSSGKTGWGMQPQHF
clone size: many
V gene: TRBV28
J gene: TRBJ1-5
D gene: TRBD1

CDR3 DNA: TGTGCCAGCAACCTCGGGGCTGGCGAGCAGTACTTC
CDR3 protein: CASNLGAGEQYF
clone size: many
V gene: TRBV7-2
J gene: TRBJ2-7
D gene: .

CDR3 DNA: TGTGCCAGCAGGGCCGGGACAGGGGGCACTGAAGCTTTCTTT
CDR3 protein: CASRAGTGGTEAFF
clone size: many
V gene: TRBV7-2
J gene: TRBJ1-1
D gene: TRBD1

CDR3 DNA: TGTGCCATCAGTGTACAGCTAGGGTACGAGCAGTACTTC
CDR3 protein: CAISVQLGYEQYF
clone size: many
V gene: TRBV10-3
J gene: TRBJ2-7
D gene: .

CDR3 DNA: TGTGCCAGCGAGGGAGAGGGGACCTCCTACGAGCAGTACTTC
CDR3 protein: CASEGEGTSYEQYF
clone size: many
V gene: TRBV6-2/TRBV6-3
J gene: TRBJ2-7
D gene: .

CDR3 DNA: TGTGCCAGCAGCCCACCGGGACACACCACTGAAGCTTTCTTT
CDR3 protein: CASSPPGHTTEAFF
clone size: many
V gene: TRBV7-2
J gene: TRBJ1-1
D gene: .

CDR3 DNA: TGTGCCAGCAGCCCTCAACGGGCAGGGGGCTCCCCCCCAAATGGCTACACCTTC
CDR3 protein: CASSPQRAGGSPPNGYTF
clone size: many
V gene: TRBV11-2
J gene: TRBJ1-2
D gene: TRBD1

CDR3 DNA: TGTGCCAGTAGTAAACAGATCAATCAGCCCCAGCATTTT
CDR3 protein: CASSKQINQPQHF
clone size: few
V gene: TRBV19
J gene: TRBJ1-5
D gene: .

CDR3 DNA: TGTGCCAGTAAGCGACAGGGTGAAGGCCAGCCCCAGCATTTT
CDR3 protein: CASKRQGEGQPQHF
clone size: many
V gene: TRBV19
J gene: TRBJ1-5
D gene: TRBD1

CDR3 DNA: TGTTCCAGCAGTTCCGAACAGGGGGCGGGTGGCTACACCTTC
CDR3 protein: CSSSSEQGAGGYTF
clone size: few
V gene: TRBV28
J gene: TRBJ1-2
D gene: TRBD1

CDR3 DNA: TGTGCCAGCAGAAGACAGGGTCCGGCCGGAAACACCATATATTTT
CDR3 protein: CASRRQGPAGNTIYF
clone size: many
V gene: TRBV6-1
J gene: TRBJ1-3
D gene: TRBD1

CDR3 DNA: TGTGCCAGCAGTTACCGAGATCCCTCGGAAGGGACCCAGTACTTC
CDR3 protein: CASSYRDPSEGTQYF
clone size: few
V gene: TRBV6-5
J gene: TRBJ2-5
D gene: .

CDR3 DNA: TGCAGTGCTAGAAAAAGTCCGAACTATGGCTACACCTTC
CDR3 protein: CSARKSPNYGYTF
clone size: many
V gene: TRBV20-1
J gene: TRBJ1-2
D gene: .

CDR3 DNA: TGTGCCAGCAGCGAGACGATACAGGCCTACGAGCAGTACTTC
CDR3 protein: CASSETIQAYEQYF
clone size: many
V gene: TRBV11-1
J gene: TRBJ2-7
D gene: .

CDR3 DNA: TGTGCCAGCAGTTATAAGGAACCGACCTCCTACGAGCAGTACTTC
CDR3 protein: CASSYKEPTSYEQYF
clone size: many
V gene: TRBV6-5
J gene: TRBJ2-7
D gene: .

CDR3 DNA: TGTGCCACCTCAAGGGCGGGGGCAGAAAGCAATCAGCCCCAGCATTTT
CDR3 protein: CATSRAGAESNQPQHF
clone size: many
V gene: TRBV7-8
J gene: TRBJ1-5
D gene: .

CDR3 DNA: TGTGCCAGCAGCTTAGCGGTTTGGAGAAAAGAGACCCAGTACTTC
CDR3 protein: CASSLAVWRKETQYF
clone size: many
V gene: TRBV7-8
J gene: TRBJ2-5
D gene: .

CDR3 DNA: TGCAGTGCGACATGGCCTCCCGGTGCCGGGGAGCTGTTTTTT
CDR3 protein: CSATWPPGAGELFF
clone size: .
V gene: TRBV20-1
J gene: TRBJ2-2
D gene: .

CDR3 DNA: TGTGCCAGCAGCGATGACACGGCCAATGAAGCTTTCTTT
CDR3 protein: CASSDDTANEAFF
clone size: many
V gene: TRBV11-2
J gene: TRBJ1-1
D gene: .

CDR3 DNA: TGTCCCAGCAGCTTAGTTAGCGGGTCCTCCTACGAGCAGTACTTC
CDR3 protein: CPSSLVSGSSYEQYF
clone size: .
V gene: TRBV11-2
J gene: TRBJ2-7
D gene: TRBD2

CDR3 DNA: TGTGCCACCAGTGATCACGGACAGGGTCGAGAGACCCAGTACTTC
CDR3 protein: CATSDHGQGRETQYF
clone size: many
V gene: TRBV24-1
J gene: TRBJ2-5
D gene: TRBD1

CDR3 DNA: TGTGCCAGCAGTTACTTCCGGGACAGGGGGCGCGGTTGGAACACTGAAGCTTTCTTT
CDR3 protein: CASSYFRDRGRGWNTEAFF
clone size: many
V gene: TRBV6-2/TRBV6-3
J gene: TRBJ1-1
D gene: TRBD1

CDR3 DNA: TGTGCCAGCAGCCACAGAGCGGGGACTAGCGGCTACGAGCAGTACTTC
CDR3 protein: CASSHRAGTSGYEQYF
clone size: many
V gene: TRBV14
J gene: TRBJ2-7
D gene: TRBD2

CDR3 DNA: TGTGCCAGCTCACCGGATATGGGCGAGTTGAACACTGAAGCTTTCTTT
CDR3 protein: CASSPDMGELNTEAFF
clone size: many
V gene: TRBV18
J gene: TRBJ1-1
D gene: .

CDR3 DNA: TGTGCCAGTAGTATGGCGCCTAGCGGGAGCTCCTACGAGCAGTACTTC
CDR3 protein: CASSMAPSGSSYEQYF
clone size: many
V gene: TRBV19
J gene: TRBJ2-7
D gene: TRBD2

CDR3 DNA: TGTGCCAGCAGCGTCGGGGTAGACCGACAGGGAAACTTC
CDR3 protein: CASSVGVDRQGNF
clone size: .
V gene: TRBV7-9
J gene: TRBJ1-2
D gene: TRBD1

CDR3 DNA: TGTGCCAGCAGTTCCAGACTAGCGGCACTCAGGCCCCAGTACTTC
CDR3 protein: CASSSRLAALRPQYF
clone size: many
V gene: TRBV6-5
J gene: TRBJ2-5
D gene: TRBD2

CDR3 DNA: TGTGCCAGCAGTCCACCGGGACAGGGGGGGTTGGAGACCCAGTACTTC
CDR3 protein: CASSPPGQGGLETQYF
clone size: many
V gene: TRBV28
J gene: TRBJ2-5
D gene: TRBD1

CDR3 DNA: TGTGCCAGCAGCCAAGGGACAGGTGGCAATCAGCCCCAGCATTTT
CDR3 protein: CASSQGTGGNQPQHF
clone size: many
V gene: TRBV3-1
J gene: TRBJ1-5
D gene: TRBD1

CDR3 DNA: TGTGCCAGCACCCCCAGCGGGGGTTCCTACGAGCAGTACTTC
CDR3 protein: CASTPSGGSYEQYF
clone size: many
V gene: TRBV28
J gene: TRBJ2-7
D gene: TRBD2

CDR3 DNA: TGTGCCAGCAGTCCCAGACAGATACAAGAGACCCAGTACTTC
CDR3 protein: CASSPRQIQETQYF
clone size: many
V gene: TRBV12-3/TRBV12-4
J gene: TRBJ2-5
D gene: .

CDR3 DNA: TGTGCCTGGAGGAGGGGGAACTATGGCTACACCTTC
CDR3 protein: CAWRRGNYGYTF
clone size: many
V gene: TRBV30
J gene: TRBJ1-2
D gene: .

CDR3 DNA: TGTGCCACCAGCGAGAGGACCCGTCGTACTGAAGCTTTCTTT
CDR3 protein: CATSERTRRTEAFF
clone size: many
V gene: TRBV24-1
J gene: TRBJ1-1
D gene: .

CDR3 DNA: TGTGCCAGCTTGCCAGGGGCAGGGATGGACGGGGAGCTGTTTTTT
CDR3 protein: CASLPGAGMDGELFF
clone size: many
V gene: TRBV6-5
J gene: TRBJ2-2
D gene: .

CDR3 DNA: TGTGCCAGCAGTGGTTGGGAATCTGGAAACACCATATATTTT
CDR3 protein: CASSGWESGNTIYF
clone size: .
V gene: TRBV2
J gene: TRBJ1-3
D gene: .